The 2 T cell receptor beta chains reported below all come from one sample, sequenced in a study of monozygotic twins with inflammatory bowel disease (dated by TCRdb to the late 2010s). Libraries were built with 5' RACE. TCRdb records Illumina HiSeq 2500 as the sequencer. After TCRdb reprocessed the reads, each CDR3 protein sequence was kept as one row, without DNA. This sample's clone table shows 160,000 or so distinct CDR3 sequences. 2.4% of the sample is in the top ten clones. Sequenced input: blood. The source is a human donor with ulcerative colitis or Crohn's disease, or a healthy co-twin of an affected twin (not recorded which).

The V and J genes are TRBV25-1 and TRBJ2-5. The CDR3 is 14 residues long. Per the germline V gene, CDR1 is MGHDK and CDR2 is SYGVNS. Here the CDR3 reads CASSASKGAETQYF.

The chain joins TRBV18 to TRBJ1-4; TCRdb's D gene call, TRBD1, goes unchecked for lack of DNA. The CDR3 runs to 17 residues. The V gene's germline CDR1 is KGHSH and CDR2 LQKENI. This CDR3 is CASSPPRTGATNEKLFF.